These T cell receptor beta chains were read from a single sample in a study of blood T cell repertoires in COVID-19. Assay used: immunoSEQ multiplex PCR; TCRdb lists only in-frame clones, some missing. The sample contains 250,000 or so clones, roughly 90% of which appear only once. Sequencing input: peripheral blood. These receptors were collected from a man in his thirties or forties with active or convalescent COVID-19. Both conserved end residues are part of each CDR3. The order of the fields is clone size, D gene, V gene, J gene, CDR3 DNA, CDR3 protein. D genes are given only for firm matches. Rows give clone size only sometimes, using once, few, many, or a class for an expanded clone.

clone size: NA
D gene: TRBD1
V gene: TRBV10-1
J gene: TRBJ1-3
CDR3 DNA: TGCGCCAGCAGTGACGGACAGGGGGCTGGAAACACCATATATTTT
CDR3 protein: CASSDGQGAGNTIYF

clone size: NA
D gene: NA
V gene: TRBV12-3/TRBV12-4
J gene: TRBJ2-7
CDR3 DNA: TGTGCCAGCAGTTTGCGGGGCCGCATATACTTC
CDR3 protein: CASSLRGRIYF

clone size: NA
D gene: NA
V gene: TRBV7-8
J gene: TRBJ2-1
CDR3 DNA: TGTGCCAGCAGCTCGACAGGCCTTGACAATGAGCAGTTCTTC
CDR3 protein: CASSSTGLDNEQFF

clone size: NA
D gene: TRBD2
V gene: TRBV5-6
J gene: TRBJ2-3
CDR3 DNA: TGTGCCAGCAGCTTGGCTATAGCGGGGGGATCGGATACGCAGTATTTT
CDR3 protein: CASSLAIAGGSDTQYF

clone size: once
D gene: NA
V gene: TRBV7-2
J gene: TRBJ1-4
CDR3 DNA: TGTGCCAGCAGCTTAGTGGGCCGGACTAATGAAAAACTGTTTTTT
CDR3 protein: CASSLVGRTNEKLFF

clone size: few
D gene: NA
V gene: TRBV12-2
J gene: TRBJ1-2
CDR3 DNA: TGTGCAAGTCGCTTTGAAGGGACAGGGATACGGTCTAACTATGGCTACACCTTC
CDR3 protein: CASRFEGTGIRSNYGYTF

clone size: NA
D gene: NA
V gene: TRBV7-3
J gene: TRBJ1-2
CDR3 DNA: TGTGCCAGCAGCCGAGAGAATACAGGGCCCCACACCTTC
CDR3 protein: CASSRENTGPHTF

clone size: NA
D gene: NA
V gene: TRBV24-1
J gene: TRBJ2-2
CDR3 DNA: TGTGCCACCAGTGACACGACAGCCCACACCGGGGAGCTGTTTTTT
CDR3 protein: CATSDTTAHTGELFF

clone size: NA
D gene: NA
V gene: TRBV5-1
J gene: TRBJ2-3
CDR3 DNA: TGCGCCAGCAGCCCGCCTCTCGGGGATACGCAGTATTTT
CDR3 protein: CASSPPLGDTQYF

clone size: NA
D gene: NA
V gene: TRBV6-5
J gene: TRBJ2-2
CDR3 DNA: TGTGCCAGCAGTTACTCTGGCAGGCAGAACACCGGGGAGCTGTTTTTT
CDR3 protein: CASSYSGRQNTGELFF

clone size: NA
D gene: TRBD2
V gene: TRBV5-6
J gene: TRBJ2-5
CDR3 DNA: TGTGCCAGCAGCTTGATCACTAGCGGGGCGGGGGAGACCCAGTACTTC
CDR3 protein: CASSLITSGAGETQYF

clone size: NA
D gene: TRBD1
V gene: TRBV19
J gene: TRBJ1-2
CDR3 DNA: TGTGCCAGTACTGCCCACAGGGGGTTTATGTATGGCTACACCTTC
CDR3 protein: CASTAHRGFMYGYTF

clone size: NA
D gene: NA
V gene: TRBV11-3
J gene: TRBJ1-1
CDR3 DNA: TGTGCCAGCAGCCGTCAGTCGAACACTGAAGCTTTCTTT
CDR3 protein: CASSRQSNTEAFF

clone size: NA
D gene: TRBD1
V gene: TRBV9
J gene: TRBJ2-7
CDR3 DNA: TGTGCCAGCAGCGAAAGCCGGGACAGGGACACCTACGAGCAGTACTTC
CDR3 protein: CASSESRDRDTYEQYF

clone size: NA
D gene: NA
V gene: TRBV27
J gene: TRBJ1-2
CDR3 DNA: TGTGCCAGCAGTTTCTTAGGGGACTATGGCTACACCTTC
CDR3 protein: CASSFLGDYGYTF

clone size: NA
D gene: NA
V gene: TRBV19
J gene: TRBJ1-2
CDR3 DNA: TGTGCCAGTCGAATAAGTGCTAGCTATGGCTACACCTTC
CDR3 protein: CASRISASYGYTF

clone size: once
D gene: NA
V gene: TRBV7-3
J gene: TRBJ2-3
CDR3 DNA: TGTGCCATACAGGCGGAGGAGGGAAGCACAGATACGCAGTATTTT
CDR3 protein: CAIQAEEGSTDTQYF

clone size: NA
D gene: NA
V gene: TRBV5-4
J gene: TRBJ2-2
CDR3 DNA: TGTGCCAGCACCCTCGGCGGGACCGGGGAGCTGTTTTTT
CDR3 protein: CASTLGGTGELFF

clone size: NA
D gene: TRBD2
V gene: TRBV13
J gene: TRBJ2-3
CDR3 DNA: TGTGCCAGCAGCCCTAGCGGGGGGGGCACAGATACGCAGTATTTT
CDR3 protein: CASSPSGGGTDTQYF

clone size: few
D gene: NA
V gene: TRBV6-2/TRBV6-3
J gene: TRBJ1-2
CDR3 DNA: TGTGCCAGCAGTTCTACAGGGCTCTATGGCTACACCTTC
CDR3 protein: CASSSTGLYGYTF

clone size: NA
D gene: NA
V gene: TRBV6-5
J gene: TRBJ1-1
CDR3 DNA: TGTGCCAGCACTAAGACAGCTAACACTGAAGCTTTCTTT
CDR3 protein: CASTKTANTEAFF

clone size: NA
D gene: NA
V gene: TRBV5-1
J gene: TRBJ1-1
CDR3 DNA: TGCGCCAGCAGCTTGGTGGGCCAGGGGTACACTGAAGCTTTCTTT
CDR3 protein: CASSLVGQGYTEAFF

clone size: once
D gene: NA
V gene: TRBV10-1
J gene: TRBJ2-7
CDR3 DNA: TGCGCCAGCAGCGGGACACAAAACTCCTACGAGCAGTACTTC
CDR3 protein: CASSGTQNSYEQYF

clone size: NA
D gene: NA
V gene: TRBV4-1
J gene: TRBJ1-3
CDR3 DNA: TGCGCCAGCGCGACAGGCTCTGGAAACACCATATATTTT
CDR3 protein: CASATGSGNTIYF

clone size: NA
D gene: TRBD2
V gene: TRBV7-9
J gene: TRBJ2-7
CDR3 DNA: TGTGCCAGCAGCCCAGGACTAGCGGGCGAGCAGTACTTC
CDR3 protein: CASSPGLAGEQYF

clone size: once
D gene: TRBD1
V gene: TRBV2
J gene: TRBJ1-5
CDR3 DNA: TGTGCCAGCAGTACTCACAGGGGCGGTCAGCCCCAGCATTTT
CDR3 protein: CASSTHRGGQPQHF

clone size: NA
D gene: TRBD1
V gene: TRBV29-1
J gene: TRBJ1-2
CDR3 DNA: TGCAGCGTTGAATACGGGACAGGGGGCGGCTACACCTTC
CDR3 protein: CSVEYGTGGGYTF

clone size: NA
D gene: TRBD2
V gene: TRBV27
J gene: TRBJ2-3
CDR3 DNA: TGTGCCAGCAGTTTCGCTAGCGGGGGGGCGGATACGCAGTATTTT
CDR3 protein: CASSFASGGADTQYF

clone size: NA
D gene: NA
V gene: TRBV6-4
J gene: TRBJ2-1
CDR3 DNA: TGTGCCAGCGGCTCAGGGGTCGGTGAGCAGTTCTTC
CDR3 protein: CASGSGVGEQFF

clone size: NA
D gene: NA
V gene: TRBV6-5
J gene: TRBJ2-1
CDR3 DNA: TGTGCCAGCAGTTTTGACAGAGAATCCTACAATGAGCAGTTCTTC
CDR3 protein: CASSFDRESYNEQFF

clone size: NA
D gene: TRBD1
V gene: TRBV11-2
J gene: TRBJ1-2
CDR3 DNA: TGTGCCAGCAGCTTAGTCGGGGACAGAAACTATGGCTACACCTTC
CDR3 protein: CASSLVGDRNYGYTF

clone size: NA
D gene: NA
V gene: TRBV30
J gene: TRBJ2-1
CDR3 DNA: TGTGCCTGGAATCACGGGACTGGCTACAATGAGCAGTTCTTC
CDR3 protein: CAWNHGTGYNEQFF

clone size: NA
D gene: NA
V gene: TRBV5-6
J gene: TRBJ2-6
CDR3 DNA: TGTGCCAGCAGCTTGGCCGGAGGGACTGGGGCCAACGTCCTGACTTTC
CDR3 protein: CASSLAGGTGANVLTF

clone size: NA
D gene: TRBD1
V gene: TRBV7-9
J gene: TRBJ2-7
CDR3 DNA: TGTGCCAGCAGCTTAGGGGACAGGGGCGAGCAGTACTTC
CDR3 protein: CASSLGDRGEQYF

clone size: NA
D gene: NA
V gene: TRBV10-2
J gene: TRBJ1-1
CDR3 DNA: TGCGCCAGCAGTTCGGGGGGAGAAGCTTTCTTT
CDR3 protein: CASSSGGEAFF

clone size: NA
D gene: NA
V gene: TRBV20-1
J gene: TRBJ1-4
CDR3 DNA: TGCAGTGCTAGTAACGGCCGGGAATCTAATGAAAAACTGTTTTTT
CDR3 protein: CSASNGRESNEKLFF

clone size: NA
D gene: NA
V gene: TRBV29-1
J gene: TRBJ1-1
CDR3 DNA: TGCAGCGTTGACAAGAACACTGAAGCTTTCTTT
CDR3 protein: CSVDKNTEAFF

clone size: NA
D gene: NA
V gene: TRBV5-6
J gene: TRBJ1-3
CDR3 DNA: TGTGCCAGCAGCTTTCTGGGGCCCACCACTGGAAACACCATATATTTT
CDR3 protein: CASSFLGPTTGNTIYF

clone size: NA
D gene: NA
V gene: TRBV4-3
J gene: TRBJ1-5
CDR3 DNA: TGCGCCAGCAGCCCCTTTAGGGGTCAGCCCCAGCATTTT
CDR3 protein: CASSPFRGQPQHF

clone size: NA
D gene: TRBD2
V gene: TRBV27
J gene: TRBJ2-1
CDR3 DNA: TGTGCCAGCAGTTTATCGGGGGGGAACTCCTACAATGAGCAGTTCTTC
CDR3 protein: CASSLSGGNSYNEQFF

clone size: NA
D gene: TRBD1
V gene: TRBV6-1
J gene: TRBJ1-5
CDR3 DNA: TGTGCCAGCAGTGAAGTACTGACAGGGGAACTTAGCAATCAGCCCCAGCATTTT
CDR3 protein: CASSEVLTGELSNQPQHF

clone size: NA
D gene: TRBD2
V gene: TRBV13
J gene: TRBJ2-5
CDR3 DNA: TGTGCCAGCAGCCATAGCGGGGGGGCTGGGACCCAGTACTTC
CDR3 protein: CASSHSGGAGTQYF

clone size: NA
D gene: NA
V gene: TRBV9
J gene: TRBJ1-3
CDR3 DNA: TGTGCCAGCAGCGTTTCGACAGTCGACTCTGGAAACACCATATATTTT
CDR3 protein: CASSVSTVDSGNTIYF

clone size: NA
D gene: NA
V gene: TRBV7-2
J gene: TRBJ2-3
CDR3 DNA: TGTGCCACATCAGGGGCGGTGCGCACGGATACGCAGTATTTT
CDR3 protein: CATSGAVRTDTQYF

clone size: NA
D gene: NA
V gene: TRBV19
J gene: TRBJ2-3
CDR3 DNA: TGTGCCAGTAGTGTTACGGGGGGCCGAGATACGCAGTATTTT
CDR3 protein: CASSVTGGRDTQYF

clone size: NA
D gene: NA
V gene: TRBV30
J gene: TRBJ1-2
CDR3 DNA: TGTGCCTGGAGTATACAGACAGGTCACTACACCTTC
CDR3 protein: CAWSIQTGHYTF

clone size: NA
D gene: TRBD2
V gene: TRBV7-7
J gene: TRBJ2-5
CDR3 DNA: TGTGCCAGCAGCCCAGGACTAGCGGGGGGCGGGAGCCCCCAAGAGACCCAGTACTTC
CDR3 protein: CASSPGLAGGGSPQETQYF

clone size: NA
D gene: TRBD2
V gene: TRBV5-4
J gene: TRBJ2-5
CDR3 DNA: TGTGCCAGCAGCCCTAGCGGGGGGCAAGAGACCCAGTACTTC
CDR3 protein: CASSPSGGQETQYF

clone size: NA
D gene: TRBD2
V gene: TRBV19
J gene: TRBJ2-1
CDR3 DNA: TGTGCCAGCGGGGAGGGAGGGTTCGACAATGAGCAGTTCTTC
CDR3 protein: CASGEGGFDNEQFF

clone size: NA
D gene: TRBD1
V gene: TRBV30
J gene: TRBJ1-4
CDR3 DNA: TGTGCCTGGAGCGTACTTCGACAGGGGGCAGGAAAACTGTTTTTT
CDR3 protein: CAWSVLRQGAGKLFF

clone size: NA
D gene: NA
V gene: TRBV7-9
J gene: TRBJ2-5
CDR3 DNA: TGTGCCAGCAGCCTCGGAGAGGAGCCAGAGACCCAGTACTTC
CDR3 protein: CASSLGEEPETQYF

clone size: few
D gene: TRBD1
V gene: TRBV7-2
J gene: TRBJ1-5
CDR3 DNA: TGTGCCAGCAGCTTAGGAGGACAGGGCAGTCAGCCCCAGCATTTT
CDR3 protein: CASSLGGQGSQPQHF

clone size: NA
D gene: TRBD1
V gene: TRBV14
J gene: TRBJ2-1
CDR3 DNA: TGTGCCAGCAGCACATTACAGGGGGCGTACAATGAGCAGTTCTTC
CDR3 protein: CASSTLQGAYNEQFF

clone size: NA
D gene: NA
V gene: TRBV3-1/TRBV3-2
J gene: TRBJ2-3
CDR3 DNA: TGTGCCAGCAGCCAAGAGGTAGGGGGTTATATCACAGATACGCAGTATTTT
CDR3 protein: CASSQEVGGYITDTQYF

clone size: NA
D gene: NA
V gene: TRBV6-5
J gene: TRBJ2-7
CDR3 DNA: TGTGCCAGCAGTTCCCAACACAGGGTCATGGACGAGCAGTACTTC
CDR3 protein: CASSSQHRVMDEQYF